This TCR beta chain was recovered during a study of spatial heterogeneity in lung cancer. This CDR3 has 14 residues. CDR1 is ENHRY, CDR2 SYGVKD, per germline. The ends were cut back, 2 bases at V and 2 bases at J, with 7 bases in the middle. Documented time point: sample taken at primary tumor resection. No cell sorting; template was whole RNA from tumor, lung tissue or PBMC. Samples were donated by 72 untreated early-stage non-small cell lung cancer patients. TCR cDNA molecules were tagged individually, and each one carried a unique molecular identifier. TCRdb reprocessed the 5' RACE reads with MiXCR, giving one entry per CDR3 protein. There are under 20,000 distinct CDR3 sequences in the sample; under 20% occur only once, and roughly 13% lies in the top ten. This clonotype has just a few counts.

The receptor's source is a male donor with early-stage non-small cell lung cancer. V and J are TRBV10-3 and TRBJ2-1; D is possibly TRBD1 (6 bases). The source was PBMCs, collected at surgery. CDR3 DNA: TGTGCCATCAGTGAGGGGACACCCTACAATGAGCAGTTCTTC. Translation: CAISEGTPYNEQFF.